Below are 13 T cell receptor beta chains sequenced from a single sample in a study of blood T cell repertoires in COVID-19. The protocol was immunoSEQ multiplex PCR, while the TCRdb copy is restricted to in-frame clones and leaves out a portion. The table includes about 220,000 clones, about 87% detected once. Sequencing was done on a sample of PBMCs or T cells enriched from blood (not recorded which). All receptors come from a middle-aged woman with acute COVID-19.

V usage is TRBV19 and J usage is TRBJ1-3, with D possibly TRBD1 on 5 matching bases. The CDR3 extends over 13 amino acids. The germline V gene encodes CDR1 LNHDA and CDR2 SQIVND (reference sequence). Trimming left V 2 bases short and J 4 bases short, with 6 bases between. This CDR3 is CASSIQGGNTIYF. The CDR3 DNA is TGTGCCAGTAGTATACAGGGAGGAAACACCATATATTTT.

This chain joins TRBV7-2 and TRBJ2-1, with D maybe TRBD1 (5 bases). Trimming cost V 2 bases and J 0 bases, with 11 bases left between them. Germline lookup yields CDR1 SGHTA and CDR2 FQGNSA. The CDR3 length is 16 residues. Here the CDR3 DNA reads TGTGCCAGCAGCTTACAGGGTACGACCTCCTACAATGAGCAGTTCTTC. Translation: CASSLQGTTSYNEQFF.

Written as DNA, the CDR3 is TGCGCCAGCAGCCAAGCGTTTTCTTCAGGGGGTGGTGGCTACACCTTC. Translated: CASSQAFSSGGGGYTF. The chain employs TRBV4-3 and TRBJ1-2; 7 bases align to TRBD1. After removal of 1 base from V and 7 bases from J, the junction contained 12 bases not matched to a gene. The CDR3 length is 16 residues. Germline V lookup: CDR1 LGHNA, CDR2 YSLEER.

V gene TRBV7-2 combines with J gene TRBJ2-5, with 12 bases that match TRBD2. The CDR3 runs 13 residues. The junction had 3 bases not matched to a gene; V was cut back by 4 bases and J by 9 bases. Germline V gene data show CDR1 as SGHTA and CDR2 as FQGNSA. For the CDR3, the DNA is TGTGCCAGCAGCTCTAGCGGGGGGGAGGCCCAGTACTTC. It yields the protein CASSSSGGEAQYF.

V usage is TRBV6-2 or TRBV6-3 and J usage is TRBJ2-2; a weak D match, TRBD2 (6 bases). The CDR3 runs to 15 residues. CDR1 is MNHEY and CDR2 is SVGEGT in the germline V gene. Trimming shortened V by 6 bases and J by 4 bases, and 15 bases separated the two germline ends. The CDR3 region is CASSPTGDGTGELFF. The DNA of the CDR3 is TGTGCCAGCAGCCCTACGGGAGACGGCACCGGGGAGCTGTTTTTT.

The rearrangement links TRBV5-1 to TRBJ2-3, with 9 bases aligning to TRBD1. Trimming at V came to 8 bases and at J to 8 bases, leaving 15 bases not matched to a gene. Germline CDR1 reads SGHRS; CDR2 reads YFSETQ. The CDR3 has 15 amino acids. CDR3 in amino acids: CASTNTGTGYVTQYF. CDR3 in DNA: TGCGCCAGTACCAATACCGGGACAGGGTACGTTACGCAGTATTTT.

The chain links TRBV6-4 to TRBJ1-2, with 8 bases that match TRBD1. The CDR3 is made up of 17 amino acids. J was trimmed by 3 bases and V by 0 bases; bases with no gene match: 9. Per germline, CDR1 MRHNA and CDR2 SNTAGT. CDR3 DNA: TGTGCCAGCAGTGACTCGGCCCAGGGGGCGCGACACTATGGCTACACCTTC. Its protein is CASSDSAQGARHYGYTF.

This chain joins TRBV19 and TRBJ1-1; D call uncertain. Germline-derived CDR1 and CDR2 are LNHDA and SQIVND (reference sequence). The CDR3 loop spans 14 amino acids. V was clipped by 10 bases and J by 3 bases, with 18 bases between them. The CDR3 protein is CATRSPISDTEAFF. CDR3 DNA: TGTGCCACCCGAAGCCCTATCTCGGACACTGAAGCTTTCTTT.

Of note for this clone: The identical CDR3 is also encoded by other nucleotide sequences in the sample. The genes are TRBV6-5 and TRBJ1-3, with TRBD1 matching 9 bases. The CDR3 length is 16 residues. Germline V gives CDR1 MNHEY, CDR2 SVGAGI. The J segment lost 2 bases and the V segment lost 2 bases, leaving 4 bases of the junction unmatched. CDR3 sequence: CASSYSGTGTGNTIYF. The DNA of the CDR3 is TGTGCCAGCAGTTACAGCGGGACAGGGACTGGAAACACCATATATTTT.

The DNA of the CDR3 is TGTGCCAGCAGCGTAGCCGGGGGAGAGGTCGAGACCCAGTACTTC. This gives the protein CASSVAGGEVETQYF. The rearrangement joins TRBV9 to TRBJ2-5; the D gene is possibly TRBD2 (6 bases). V was pared by 0 bases and J by 5 bases, with 14 bases between. The length of the CDR3 is 15 residues. CDR1 SGDLS and CDR2 YYNGEE come from the germline V gene. Combining the CDR3 with reference TRBV9 and TRBJ2-5 gives the whole variable domain DSGVTQTPKHLITATGQRVTLRCSPRSGDLSVYWYQQSLDQGLQFLIQYYNGEERAKGNILERFSAQQFPDLHSELNLSSLELGDSALYFCASSVAGGEVETQYFGPGTRLLVL.

V gene TRBV11-3 combines with J gene TRBJ2-7, with 8 bases matching TRBD1. The CDR3 extends over 16 amino acids. With 5 bases clipped from V and 2 bases from J, the junction kept 11 bases outside the gene matches. CDR1 and CDR2 from the germline V gene are SGHNT and YENEEA. Written as DNA, the CDR3 is TGTGCCAGCAGCGGCCGGACAGGGATCCGTCCCTACGAGCAGTACGTC. As protein: CASSGRTGIRPYEQYV.

Details on this clone: Other nucleotide sequences from this sample produce the same CDR3. The chain combines TRBV5-4 with TRBJ2-5; TRBD2 agrees at 13 bases. The CDR3 contains 16 residues. The germline gives CDR1 SGHNT, CDR2 YYREEE (reference sequence). J lost 2 bases, V lost 0 bases, and 1 base had no gene match. The CDR3 sequence: CASSLALAGGQETQYF. The CDR3 bases are TGTGCCAGCAGCTTGGCACTAGCGGGGGGGCAAGAGACCCAGTACTTC.

The chain couples TRBV7-2 to TRBJ1-2, with D tentatively TRBD1 (5 bases). V lost 8 bases, J lost 8 bases, and 15 bases lay in between. Germline V gene sequence: CDR1 SGHTA, CDR2 FQGNSA. This CDR3 contains 12 residues. The DNA of the CDR3 is TGTGCCAGCCCGAACTCGGGGGGAGGCTACACCTTC. Protein sequence: CASPNSGGGYTF.